Listed below are T cell receptor beta chains from one sample, sequenced in a study of blood T cell repertoires in COVID-19. Measured with immunoSEQ multiplex PCR; TCRdb has only the in-frame clones, and not every one. This sample has approximately 260,000 clones, with around 85% found just once. Sequencing was done on a sample of peripheral blood. The receptors stem from a woman aged 70-85 years with acute or convalescent COVID-19. CDR3s include the opening cysteine and the closing phenylalanine or tryptophan. The D gene is left open where the match is weak. The size field is filled for only some rows; it gives once, few, many or a size class.

J,length,size,V,D,DNA,CDR3
TRBJ2-5,14,NA,TRBV5-4,NA,TGTGCCAGCAGTTTCTGGGCCACCCAAGAGACCCAGTACTTC,CASSFWATQETQYF
TRBJ1-1,14,NA,TRBV5-1,TRBD1,TGCGCCAGCAGCATACAGGGGATGAACACTGAAGCTTTCTTT,CASSIQGMNTEAFF
TRBJ2-5,13,NA,TRBV6-5,TRBD2,TGTGCCAGCATCAAAACGGGGGGGAGGACCCAGTACTTC,CASIKTGGRTQYF
TRBJ1-1,15,NA,TRBV4-2,NA,TGTGCCAGCAGCCAAGCGGACCGGGGGGTCTTTGAAGCTTTCTTT,CASSQADRGVFEAFF
TRBJ1-1,13,NA,TRBV19,NA,TGTGCCAGTAGCCCTCTGGGGGGTATGAGCGCTTTCTTT,CASSPLGGMSAFF
TRBJ1-2,14,NA,TRBV5-5,NA,TGTGCCAGCAGCACCTCCAGGGGTGGCTATGGCTACACCTTC,CASSTSRGGYGYTF
TRBJ1-1,15,once,TRBV6-5,TRBD1,TGTGCCAGCAGTTACACCGGGACAGGGGGCACTGAAGCTTTCTTT,CASSYTGTGGTEAFF
TRBJ1-6,12,NA,TRBV6-5,NA,TGTGCCAGCGGGACGGGGGTCCCACCCCTCCACTTT,CASGTGVPPLHF
TRBJ2-5,15,NA,TRBV5-1,TRBD2,TGCGCCAGCAGCTTAACGGGTAGCGGGGAAGAGACCCAGTACTTC,CASSLTGSGEETQYF
TRBJ2-1,13,NA,TRBV30,NA,TGTGCCTGGAGTCGGACAGTTAACAATGAGCAGTTCTTC,CAWSRTVNNEQFF
TRBJ2-2,16,NA,TRBV19,NA,TGTGCCAGTAGTAGAGGAGGTGCGCTGGTTACCGGGGAGCTGTTTTTT,CASSRGGALVTGELFF
TRBJ2-3,13,NA,TRBV5-4,NA,TGTGCCAGCAGCTTGGGCGCGGGAGATACGCAGTATTTT,CASSLGAGDTQYF
TRBJ1-1,16,NA,TRBV4-1,NA,TGCGCCAGCAGCCAGTCCCCAGGGGCGGCGAACACTGAAGCTTTCTTT,CASSQSPGAANTEAFF
TRBJ1-6,16,NA,TRBV4-1,NA,TGCGCCAGCAGCCCTTCCCACAGGGACGTGGGATCACCCCTCCACTTT,CASSPSHRDVGSPLHF
TRBJ1-2,12,NA,TRBV29-1,NA,TGCAGCGTCGCAACAGGGCTCGGTGGCTACACCTTC,CSVATGLGGYTF
TRBJ1-1,17,NA,TRBV27,NA,TGTGCCAGCAGTTCACCCAGGGGCGCGGGTCGGAACACTGAAGCTTTCTTT,CASSSPRGAGRNTEAFF
TRBJ2-1,11,once,TRBV5-4,NA,TGTGCCAGCAGCTTAGAGAATGAGCAGTTCTTC,CASSLENEQFF
TRBJ1-3,14,NA,TRBV3-1/TRBV3-2,NA,TGTGCCAGCAGTACTACAGGGTTAGGAAACACCATATATTTT,CASSTTGLGNTIYF
TRBJ1-2,14,NA,TRBV3-1/TRBV3-2,NA,TGTGCCAGCAGCCTCACACAGGTGGACTATGGCTACACCTTC,CASSLTQVDYGYTF